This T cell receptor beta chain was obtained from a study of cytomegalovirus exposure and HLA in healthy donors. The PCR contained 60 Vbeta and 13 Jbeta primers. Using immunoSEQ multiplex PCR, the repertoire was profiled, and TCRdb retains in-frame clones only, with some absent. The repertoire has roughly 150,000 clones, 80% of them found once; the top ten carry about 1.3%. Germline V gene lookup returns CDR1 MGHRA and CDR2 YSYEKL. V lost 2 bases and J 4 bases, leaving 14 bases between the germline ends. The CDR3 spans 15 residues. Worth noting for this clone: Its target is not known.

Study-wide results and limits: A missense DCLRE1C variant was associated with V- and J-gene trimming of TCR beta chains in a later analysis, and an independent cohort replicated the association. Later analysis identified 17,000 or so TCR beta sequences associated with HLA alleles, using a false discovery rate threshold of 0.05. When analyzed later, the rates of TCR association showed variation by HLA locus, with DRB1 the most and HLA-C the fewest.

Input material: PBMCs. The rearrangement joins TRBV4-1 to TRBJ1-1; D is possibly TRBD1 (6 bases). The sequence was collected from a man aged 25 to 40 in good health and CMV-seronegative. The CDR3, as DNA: TGCGCCAGCAGCCAAAACAGGGAAATCCCCACTGAAGCTTTCTTT. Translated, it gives CASSQNREIPTEAFF.